A single sample gave rise to the 24 T cell receptor beta chains below, sequenced in a study of identical twins (dated by TCRdb to about 2016). Library generation was performed with 5' RACE. Sequencing took place on an Illumina HiSeq 2000. The raw public data were reprocessed by TCRdb itself: fastp quality trimming at Q25, MiXCR clonotype calling, in-frame beta chains only. Entries are consolidated by CDR3 protein sequence, retaining the most common genes and DNA. Counted in this sample were some 900,000 distinct CDR3 sequences; 9% to 15% of them appeared once. The ten largest clones represent around 1.6% of the sample. The same specimen was also included in a second study, on yellow fever vaccine responses in identical twins.

The sequencing input was PBMCs. These receptors originate from a woman aged 18 to 35 in good health.

This clonotype was counted a few times. The DNA of the CDR3 is TGTGCCAGCAGCTCCCCTAAGACTAGCGGCAGCTCCTACGAGCAGTACTTC. It specifies CASSSPKTSGSSYEQYF. The chain employs TRBV6-1 and TRBJ2-7; 9 bases fit TRBD2. V lost 6 bases to trimming and J lost 0 bases; unmatched junction nucleotides: 12. The germline V gene has CDR1 MNHNS and CDR2 SASEGT. The CDR3 length is 17 residues.

The sample holds a few counts of this clonotype. V gene TRBV24-1 combines with J gene TRBJ2-3, with 12 bases matching TRBD1. Germline V gives CDR1 KGHDR, CDR2 SFDVKD. CDR3 length equals 16 residues. V trimming: 2 bases; J trimming: 6 bases; junction bases outside the gene matches: 5. This chain's CDR3 is CATSDSGTGGGDTQYF. The CDR3 DNA reads as TGTGCCACCAGTGATTCCGGGACAGGGGGCGGGGATACGCAGTATTTT.

The chain carries TRBV6-5 and TRBJ2-3, with a possible D match to TRBD2 (6 bases). V lost 0 bases and J 3 bases, leaving 16 bases between the germline ends. CDR1 is MNHEY and CDR2 is SVGAGI in the germline V gene. The CDR3 is made up of 17 amino acids. CDR3 protein: CASSYSTARGGTDTQYF. CDR3 bases: TGTGCCAGCAGTTACTCGACAGCGCGGGGAGGAACAGATACGCAGTATTTT.

The chain employs TRBV5-1 and TRBJ2-2; D is unclear. CDR1 is SGHRS, CDR2 YFSETQ, per germline. The CDR3 is 14 amino acids. The germline V and J ends were trimmed by 7 bases and 1 base, with 11 bases remaining between them. CDR3 protein: CASAIGWNTGELFF. The CDR3, as DNA: TGCGCCAGCGCTATTGGGTGGAACACCGGGGAGCTGTTTTTT.

This clonotype was observed a handful of times. J is TRBJ2-7 and V is TRBV20-1, with 10 bases that match TRBD2. From germline, CDR1 is DFQATT and CDR2 SNEGSKA (reference sequence). This CDR3 has 14 amino acids. Trimming removed 6 bases from V and 4 bases from J; junction bases left unmatched: 9. The CDR3 reads CSAPSSSGSYEQYF. Here the CDR3 DNA reads TGCAGTGCCCCCTCTTCTAGCGGGAGTTACGAGCAGTACTTC.

This clonotype was counted a few times. The CDR3 here is CASSMGPGETQYF. The CDR3 DNA reads TGCGCCAGCAGCATGGGGCCGGGGGAGACCCAGTACTTC. The rearrangement uses TRBV5-1 and TRBJ2-5; TRBD1 or TRBD2 may be the D gene (5 bases each). This CDR3 region has 13 residues. Trimming removed 4 bases from V and 5 bases from J, with 12 bases in between. Germline CDR1 SGHRS, CDR2 YFSETQ. Looking up the rest from reference TRBV5-1 and TRBJ2-5 gives the full variable domain: KAGVTQTPRYLIKTRGQQVTLSCSPISGHRSVSWYQQTPGQGLQFLFEYFSETQRNKGNFPGRFSGRQFSNSRSEMNVSTLELGDSALYLCASSMGPGETQYFGPGTRLLVL.

The rearrangement links TRBV7-9 to TRBJ1-4; D uncertain. V lost 5 bases, J lost 7 bases, and 14 bases lay in between. Per germline, CDR1 SEHNR and CDR2 FQNEAQ (reference sequence). The CDR3 length is 14 residues. The chain's CDR3 is CASSPPKAGEKLFF. The CDR3 DNA follows: TGTGCCAGCAGCCCCCCCAAGGCGGGTGAAAAACTGTTTTTT.

V usage is TRBV7-2 and J usage is TRBJ2-7; 7 nucleotides align to TRBD2. In germline, CDR1 is SGHTA, CDR2 FQGNSA. V lost 5 bases to trimming and J lost 0 bases; unmatched junction nucleotides: 7. The CDR3 sequence is 15 residues long. The CDR3 DNA reads TGTGCCAGCAGCCTCGGACTAGTGAGCTCCTACGAGCAGTACGTC. This translates into CASSLGLVSSYEQYV.

This rearrangement joins TRBV11-3 to TRBJ2-7; D unclear. Germline CDR1 SGHNT, CDR2 YENEEA. Trimming removed 0 bases at V and 0 bases at J, with 15 bases between. This CDR3 has 17 amino acids. As DNA, the CDR3 is TGTGCCAGCAGCTTAGATGAAGCGCATAGGAGCTCCTACGAGCAGTACGTC. Its translation is CASSLDEAHRSSYEQYV.

The chain's CDR3 is CASSLGGNVYNEQFF. The CDR3 bases are TGCGCCAGCAGCTTGGGAGGGAACGTCTACAATGAGCAGTTCTTC. The chain carries TRBV5-1 and TRBJ2-1; D is perhaps TRBD2 (5 bases). There are 15 residues in the CDR3. Per the germline V gene, CDR1 is SGHRS and CDR2 is YFSETQ. Trimming took off 0 bases at V and 3 bases at J, with 10 bases between the two ends.

The chain joins TRBV15 to TRBJ2-7; 8 nucleotides match TRBD1. Losses at the gene ends were 3 bases for V and 0 bases for J; bases not matched to a gene: 7. CDR1 is LNHNV and CDR2 is YYDKDF in the germline V gene (reference sequence). The CDR3 totals 16 residues. The DNA of the CDR3 is TGTGCCACCAGCAGTCTTGGGGGACAGGCCTCCTACGAGCAGTACTTC. Amino acids: CATSSLGGQASYEQYF.

At least ten counts were recorded for this clonotype. This chain joins TRBV29-1 and TRBJ2-1; D gene uncertain. V lost 3 bases and J lost 8, with 11 bases in between. Germline V gene data show CDR1 as SQVTM and CDR2 as ANQGSEA. The CDR3 covers 12 residues. CDR3 coding DNA: TGCAGCGTTGACAGAGCCCGCGATGAGCAGTTCTTC. Its protein is CSVDRARDEQFF.

This clonotype was seen ten or more times. The V and J genes are TRBV28 and TRBJ1-6, with D unclear. Between the trimmed V and J ends, which lost 1 base and 1 base, there was a span of 8 bases. The CDR3 contains 16 residues. Germline V gene sequence: CDR1 MDHEN, CDR2 SYDVKM. In nucleotides, the CDR3 is TGTGCCAGCAGTTTATTCGGGATGTCCTATAATTCACCCCTCCACTTT. This translates into CASSLFGMSYNSPLHF.

V and J are TRBV10-3 and TRBJ2-1, with 10 bases lining up with TRBD2. The junction had 10 bases not matched to a gene; V was cut back by 6 bases and J by 8 bases. Germline loops: CDR1 ENHRY, CDR2 SYGVKD. The CDR3 has 15 residues. In nucleotides, the CDR3 is TGTGCCATCAGCCGACAGCGGGGGGGAGAAGATGAGCAGTTCTTC. Translation: CAISRQRGGEDEQFF.

V gene TRBV6-1 combines with J gene TRBJ1-4, with D unresolved. Germline-derived CDR1 and CDR2 are MNHNS and SASEGT. CDR3 length: 15 residues. The CDR3 DNA sequence: TGTGTCAGTAAACTAGACCGCTCAACTAATGAAAAACTGTTTTTT. Encoded protein: CVSKLDRSTNEKLFF.

The rearrangement joins TRBV24-1 to TRBJ2-3; 7 nucleotides align to TRBD2. J gave up 6 bases and V 5 bases, and 10 bases lay outside the gene matches. This CDR3 has 15 residues. Germline V gene sequence: CDR1 KGHDR, CDR2 SFDVKD. The CDR3 reads CATSGGTTAADTQYF. The DNA for the CDR3 is TGTGCCACCAGTGGGGGGACTACGGCAGCTGATACGCAGTATTTT.

This clonotype was counted a few times. V is TRBV7-8 and J is TRBJ2-3, with 8 bases lining up with TRBD2. Germline V gene lookup returns CDR1 SGHVS and CDR2 FQNEAQ. V lost 1 base, J lost 5 bases, and 5 bases stayed unmatched. CDR3 length: 15 residues. The DNA for the CDR3 is TGTGCCAGCAGCTTAGGAGGCGGGGGGAGAGATACGCAGTATTTT. Residues: CASSLGGGGRDTQYF. The full variable domain, in which reference TRBV7-8 and TRBJ2-3 provide the parts outside the CDR3, is GAGVSQSPRYKVAKRGQDVALRCDPISGHVSLFWYQQALGQGPEFLTYFQNEAQLDKSGLPSDRFFAERPEGSVSTLKIQRTQQEDSAVYLCASSLGGGGRDTQYFGPGTRLTVL.

The chain carries TRBV12-3 or TRBV12-4 and TRBJ1-2; no reliable D call. The CDR3 runs to 15 residues. Trimming pared 7 bases from V and 2 bases from J, leaving 17 bases between. The CDR3 loop is CASTPRVIENYGYTF. DNA of the CDR3: TGTGCCAGCACCCCGAGGGTAATTGAGAACTATGGCTACACCTTC.

This clonotype showed up just a few times. The gene calls are TRBV5-1 and TRBJ2-5; D gene uncertain. V was pared by 6 bases and J by 2 bases, with 14 bases between. Per the germline V gene, CDR1 is SGHRS and CDR2 is YFSETQ. The CDR3 is 14 amino acids. In nucleotides, the CDR3 is TGCGCCAGCACCTTCCGACACCCTCAAGAGACCCAGTACTTC. It translates to CASTFRHPQETQYF.

This chain joins TRBV6-2 or TRBV6-3 and TRBJ2-3; 8 nucleotides align to TRBD2. CDR3 size: 16 residues. The J segment lost 4 bases and the V segment lost 4 bases, leaving 10 bases of the junction unmatched. CDR1 is MNHEY, CDR2 SVGEGT, per germline. In nucleotides, the CDR3 is TGTGCCAGCAGTTCTTTCAGCGGGAGAGTCTCAGATACGCAGTATTTT. It translates to CASSSFSGRVSDTQYF.

In regard to this clonotype: Because the CDR3 is missing its conserved closing phenylalanine or tryptophan, this is likely a read error. The V and J genes are TRBV18 and TRBJ1-1; D is ambiguous. The V end lost 0 bases, the J end lost 4 bases, and 3 bases lay between the germline ends. The CDR3 extends over 12 amino acids. Germline CDR1 reads KGHSH; CDR2 reads LQKENI. The CDR3 spells CASSPPATEAFL. The CDR3 bases are TGTGCCAGCTCACCACCGGCCACTGAAGCTTTCCTT.

At least ten counts were recorded for this clonotype. V is TRBV20-1 and J is TRBJ2-1, with D possibly TRBD2 on 6 matching bases. The CDR3 spans 15 residues. CDR1 is DFQATT, CDR2 SNEGSKA, per germline (reference sequence). The V end was cut by 0 bases, the J end by 0 bases, with 9 bases between. The CDR3: CSARDSGSSYNEQFF. The CDR3 DNA sequence: TGCAGTGCTAGAGATAGCGGAAGCTCCTACAATGAGCAGTTCTTC.

This clonotype was observed a few times. This chain connects TRBV12-3 or TRBV12-4 to TRBJ2-3; D is unclear. Trimming cost V 6 bases and J 5 bases, with 18 bases left between them. The CDR3 loop spans 15 amino acids. CDR3 coding DNA: TGTGCCAGCAGCCCCCCTGGTAGCTTCGGAGATACGCAGTATTTT. It specifies CASSPPGSFGDTQYF.

V usage is TRBV18 and J usage is TRBJ2-2; 8 nucleotides align to TRBD1. Germline V gene sequence: CDR1 KGHSH, CDR2 LQKENI. J gave up 5 bases and V 3 bases, and 20 bases lay outside the gene matches. The CDR3 loop spans 20 amino acids. The CDR3 nucleotides read TGTGCCAGCTCACCTAAAGTCGTACGGGGCCGGGACAGGACGACCGGGGAGCTGTTTTTT. Translated, it gives CASSPKVVRGRDRTTGELFF.